The 30 T cell receptor beta chains below come from one sample, sequenced in a study of blood T cell repertoires in COVID-19. Data came from immunoSEQ multiplex PCR; TCRdb stores just in-frame clones and leaves some out. The sample holds about 400,000 clones, more than 75% seen once. Sequences were obtained from peripheral blood. Every receptor here comes from a human donor in a cohort sampled during active COVID-19.

The chain joins TRBV27 to TRBJ2-5, with TRBD2 as a possible D gene (6 bases). CDR3 length: 15 residues. Trimming took 3 bases from V and 5 from J, leaving 16 bases between them. Germline CDR1 and CDR2: MNHEY and SMNVEV (reference sequence). CDR3 nucleotides: TGTGCCAGCAGTTTTGGAGGGGTATTAGGGGAGACCCAGTACTTC. Its translation: CASSFGGVLGETQYF.

This chain joins TRBV3-1 (or the pseudogene TRBV3-2) and TRBJ2-1, with a tentative D call TRBD1 (6 bases). The CDR3 is 15 amino acids. V was pared by 1 base and J by 9 bases, with 16 bases between. Germline values: CDR1 LGHDT, CDR2 YNNKEL (reference sequence). CDR3 in DNA: TGTGCCAGCAGCCAAGCCGGGGTGGGGGCCCGTGAGCAGTTCTTC. Translation gives CASSQAGVGAREQFF.

The chain carries TRBV6-5 and TRBJ2-7, with 8 bases aligning to TRBD1. V dropped 5 bases and J dropped 5; count of bases not matched to a gene: 8. From germline, CDR1 is MNHEY and CDR2 SVGAGI. The CDR3 extends over 14 amino acids. The CDR3 is CASSPTGAPNEQYF. In DNA form, the CDR3 reads TGTGCCAGCAGTCCGACAGGGGCACCCAACGAGCAGTACTTC.

V is TRBV30 and J is TRBJ1-6, with D hard to call. V dropped 1 base and J dropped 6 bases, with 13 bases sitting between them. CDR1 is GTSNPN and CDR2 is SVGIG in the germline V gene (reference sequence). There are 15 residues in the CDR3. The CDR3 spells CAWSDVAGGNSPLHF. The CDR3 DNA follows: TGTGCCTGGAGTGATGTCGCGGGCGGTAATTCACCCCTCCACTTT.

In its sample, this clone was seen once. The V and J genes are TRBV6-5 and TRBJ1-2; D remains unclear. This CDR3 has 13 amino acids. Germline V gene data show CDR1 as MNHEY and CDR2 as SVGAGI. V lost 6 bases and J 5 bases, leaving 13 bases between the germline ends. CDR3 amino acids: CASRMSDLYGYTF. The CDR3 coding sequence is TGTGCCAGCAGAATGAGCGACTTATATGGCTACACCTTC.

The chain combines TRBV30 with TRBJ2-1; 11 bases map to TRBD2. Looked up from germline, CDR1 is GTSNPN and CDR2 is SVGIG (reference sequence). The CDR3 is 15 amino acids. With V trimmed by 3 bases and J by 6 bases, 7 bases remained unmatched. CDR3 amino acids: CAWSPGLAGPNEQFF. The CDR3 nucleotides are TGTGCCTGGAGCCCAGGACTAGCGGGCCCCAATGAGCAGTTCTTC.

This clone appeared a few times. CDR3 nucleotide sequence: TGCGCCAGCAGCCAAGATGGGGGGTGGGGGAACACTGAAGCTTTCTTT. Its protein is CASSQDGGWGNTEAFF. This sequence joins TRBV4-1 and TRBJ1-1, with a tentative D call TRBD1 (5 bases). Trimming stripped 0 bases from V and 1 base from J, with 12 bases between. The germline CDR1 and CDR2 sequences are MGHRA and YSYEKL. CDR3 length: 16 amino acids.

The chain carries TRBV5-1 and TRBJ2-3, with TRBD2 identical over 11 bases. The germline gives CDR1 SGHRS, CDR2 YFSETQ. This CDR3 has 16 amino acids. Trimming at V came to 2 bases and at J to 2 bases, leaving 4 bases not matched to a gene. The CDR3 sequence is CASSLASGGYTDTQYF. The CDR3 nucleotides are TGCGCCAGCAGCTTAGCTAGCGGGGGGTACACAGATACGCAGTATTTT.

The chain links TRBV7-8 to TRBJ1-3, with D uncertain. This CDR3 has 15 amino acids. Germline V CDR1 and CDR2: SGHVS, FQNEAQ. V was clipped by 4 bases and J by 3 bases, with 13 bases between them. In DNA form, the CDR3 reads TGTGCCAGCAGCTCGCCGACACTTATTGGAAACACCATATATTTT. It is translated as CASSSPTLIGNTIYF.

A single count supports this clone. This chain uses TRBV6-6 with TRBJ1-2; D is ambiguous. The germline V gene has CDR1 MNHNY and CDR2 SVGAGI (reference sequence). The CDR3 is 14 residues long. V was trimmed by 2 bases and J by 7 bases, leaving 14 bases between them. CDR3 residues: CASSYGREWSGYTF. In DNA form, the CDR3 reads TGTGCCAGCAGTTACGGGCGGGAGTGGTCTGGCTACACCTTC.

The V and J genes are TRBV11-1 and TRBJ1-1; D is unclear. There are 14 residues in the CDR3. CDR1 and CDR2 from the germline V gene are SGHAT and FQDESV (reference sequence). Between the trimmed V and J ends, which lost 5 bases and 1 base, there was a span of 11 bases. The CDR3 region is CASSRGGWNTEAFF. CDR3 DNA sequence: TGTGCCAGCAGCCGGGGAGGGTGGAACACTGAAGCTTTCTTT.

The gene calls are TRBV7-6 and TRBJ1-4; 9 bases map to TRBD1. CDR1 SGHVS and CDR2 FNYEAQ come from the germline V gene. The CDR3 covers 16 residues. Trimming took 3 bases from V and 5 from J; bases not matched to a gene: 7. The chain's CDR3 is CASSFTPGQGNEKLFF. The CDR3 DNA reads TGTGCCAGCAGCTTTACCCCGGGACAGGGAAATGAAAAACTGTTTTTT.

A single count supports this clone. The chain carries TRBV9 and TRBJ1-2; weak D call: TRBD1 (5 bases). V was cut by 0 bases and J by 0 bases, with 12 bases left in between. The V gene's germline CDR1 is SGDLS and CDR2 YYNGEE. CDR3 length: 16 amino acids. CDR3 DNA: TGTGCCAGCAGCGTAGTTCCCACGACAGCTAACTATGGCTACACCTTC. Its protein product is CASSVVPTTANYGYTF. The variable domain in full, completed from reference TRBV9 and TRBJ1-2, reads DSGVTQTPKHLITATGQRVTLRCSPRSGDLSVYWYQQSLDQGLQFLIQYYNGEERAKGNILERFSAQQFPDLHSELNLSSLELGDSALYFCASSVVPTTANYGYTFGSGTRLTVV.

The J gene is TRBJ2-1, the V gene TRBV28, with D possibly matching TRBD2 (5 bases). The CDR3 has 13 amino acids. The ends were cut back, 6 bases at V and 4 bases at J, with 10 bases in the middle. The germline gives CDR1 MDHEN, CDR2 SYDVKM. The CDR3 protein is CASSEGRYNEQFF. In DNA, the CDR3 is TGTGCCAGCAGCGAGGGTCGGTACAATGAGCAGTTCTTC. Full variable domain (rest looked up from reference TRBV28 and TRBJ2-1): DVKVTQSSRYLVKRTGEKVFLECVQDMDHENMFWYRQDPGLGLRLIYFSYDVKMKEKGDIPEGYSVSREKKERFSLILESASTNQTSMYLCASSEGRYNEQFFGPGTRLTVL.

V usage is TRBV4-1 and J usage is TRBJ2-7, with 7 positions matching TRBD2. The trim removed 4 bases at V and 3 bases at J, leaving 12 bases unmatched. In germline, CDR1 is MGHRA, CDR2 YSYEKL. The CDR3 extends over 16 amino acids. The CDR3 DNA is TGCGCCAGCAGCCGCAAAGCCCGGGACTACGACTACGAGCAGTACTTC. Amino acids: CASSRKARDYDYEQYF.

The chain carries TRBV27 and TRBJ1-6; no clear D gene. Between the trimmed V and J ends, which lost 3 bases and 7 bases, there was a span of 7 bases. CDR3 length: 13 residues. Germline loops: CDR1 MNHEY, CDR2 SMNVEV (reference sequence). CDR3 in amino acids: CASSLYRNSPLHF. In DNA form, the CDR3 reads TGTGCCAGCAGTTTGTATCGGAATTCACCCCTCCACTTT.

The chain is built from TRBV5-1 and TRBJ1-1; perhaps TRBD1 as D (5 bases). The germline V and J ends were trimmed by 4 bases and 0 bases, with 13 bases remaining between them. The germline V gene encodes CDR1 SGHRS and CDR2 YFSETQ. This CDR3 has 15 amino acids. The CDR3 loop reads CASSPPGHLNTEAFF. The CDR3 DNA sequence: TGCGCCAGCAGCCCGCCCGGACATTTGAACACTGAAGCTTTCTTT.

The rearrangement links TRBV7-2 to TRBJ1-5, with a tentative D call TRBD1 (5 bases). CDR3 length: 13 residues. V lost 0 bases, J lost 6 bases, and 6 bases lay in between. The germline V gene encodes CDR1 SGHTA and CDR2 FQGNSA. The CDR3: CASSLAGGQPQHF. CDR3 DNA: TGTGCCAGCAGCTTAGCGGGGGGTCAGCCCCAGCATTTT.

The genes are TRBV5-1 and TRBJ1-4; 9 bases agree with TRBD1. Germline V gene lookup returns CDR1 SGHRS and CDR2 YFSETQ. This CDR3 is built from 16 residues. After removal of 3 bases from V and 2 bases from J, the junction contained 5 bases not matched to a gene. The DNA of the CDR3 is TGCGCCAGCAGCTCCGGGACAGGGCCCACTAATGAAAAACTGTTTTTT. Encoded protein: CASSSGTGPTNEKLFF. Supplemented by reference TRBV5-1 and TRBJ1-4, the full variable domain reads KAGVTQTPRYLIKTRGQQVTLSCSPISGHRSVSWYQQTPGQGLQFLFEYFSETQRNKGNFPGRFSGRQFSNSRSEMNVSTLELGDSALYLCASSSGTGPTNEKLFFGSGTQLSVL.

The J gene is TRBJ2-7, the V gene TRBV5-6; 8 nucleotides align to TRBD1. CDR1 is SGHDT, CDR2 YYEEEE, per germline. CDR3 length equals 14 residues. Trimming removed 0 bases from V and 2 bases from J; junction bases left unmatched: 1. The CDR3 coding sequence is TGTGCCAGCAGCTTGGTACAGGGGGCCTACGAGCAGTACTTC. It yields the protein CASSLVQGAYEQYF.

The chain uses TRBV4-2 and TRBJ1-4; tentative D call: TRBD1 (6 bases). The CDR3 is 17 residues long. Germline V CDR1 and CDR2: LGHNA, YNFKEQ. The germline V and J ends were trimmed by 1 base and 10 bases, with 22 bases remaining between them. The CDR3 protein is CASSQAEQGKGERKLFF. The DNA for the CDR3 is TGTGCCAGCAGCCAAGCGGAACAGGGTAAGGGGGAGCGAAAACTGTTTTTT.

This clone was counted once. The chain combines TRBV19 with TRBJ1-2; a possible D gene is TRBD1 (5 bases). V was shortened by 5 bases and J by 3 bases, with 16 bases between the two germline ends. CDR1 is LNHDA, CDR2 SQIVND, per germline (reference sequence). This CDR3 has 15 amino acids. CDR3 in amino acids: CASSARGTSHYGYTF. The CDR3 nucleotides read TGTGCCAGTAGTGCCCGTGGGACTTCTCACTATGGCTACACCTTC.

The chain uses TRBV19 and TRBJ1-1; 8 nucleotides agree with TRBD1. V lost 3 bases to trimming and J lost 5 bases; unmatched junction nucleotides: 5. The CDR3 contains 14 residues. The germline V gene encodes CDR1 LNHDA and CDR2 SQIVND (reference sequence). The CDR3 reads CASSIRDRLTEAFF. CDR3 nucleotides: TGTGCCAGTAGTATCCGGGACAGGCTAACTGAAGCTTTCTTT.

The rearrangement joins TRBV21-1 to TRBJ2-2; the D call TRBD2 from the table was never checked on the DNA. TRBV21-1 is marked as a pseudogene. The CDR3 loop spans 14 amino acids. The CDR3 reads CPKQGLVCTGELFF. CDR3 bases: TGTCCGAAGCAGGGACTAGTGTGCACCGGGGAGCTGTTTTTT.

This clone was found once. CDR3: CASSLNPAGNYNEQFF. The CDR3 region has the DNA TGTGCCAGCAGCTTAAACCCGGCAGGGAACTACAATGAGCAGTTCTTC. This chain connects TRBV7-2 to TRBJ2-1; maybe TRBD1 (5 bases). In germline, CDR1 is SGHTA, CDR2 FQGNSA. CDR3 length: 16 amino acids. V lost 2 bases to trimming and J lost 3 bases, with 14 bases between them.

CDR3 nucleotide sequence: TGCGCCAGCAGCTTGGTGGGACAGGGTATTGGCTACACCTTC. Its translation is CASSLVGQGIGYTF. The rearrangement uses TRBV5-1 and TRBJ1-2; 9 nucleotides match TRBD1. This CDR3 comprises 14 residues. Unmatched junction bases numbered 4, after V lost 0 bases and J lost 7 bases. The germline gives CDR1 SGHRS, CDR2 YFSETQ.

This rearrangement joins TRBV5-1 to TRBJ2-5, with 10 positions matching TRBD1. Germline CDR1 is SGHRS and CDR2 is YFSETQ. V was pared by 0 bases and J by 3 bases, with 2 bases of the junction left unmatched. The CDR3 consists of 15 residues. As DNA, the CDR3 is TGCGCCAGCAGCTTGGATGGACAGGGGGAAGAGACCCAGTACTTC. Translation: CASSLDGQGEETQYF.

This chain joins TRBV7-2 and TRBJ1-2; 8 bases match TRBD1. Looked up from germline, CDR1 is SGHTA and CDR2 is FQGNSA. J gave up 8 bases and V 5 bases, and 13 bases lay outside the gene matches. The CDR3 totals 15 residues. The CDR3 region has the DNA TGTGCCAGCAGCGAACGGACAGGGCAACCTCGCGGCTACACCTTC. The encoded protein is CASSERTGQPRGYTF.

This chain uses TRBV7-9 with TRBJ1-5, with 8 bases that match TRBD1. Germline V gene data show CDR1 as SEHNR and CDR2 as FQNEAQ (reference sequence). CDR3 size: 14 residues. Losses at the gene ends were 5 bases for V and 9 bases for J; bases not matched to a gene: 9. The CDR3 reads CASSPSGGQGPQHF. The CDR3 DNA follows: TGTGCCAGCAGCCCTTCTGGAGGACAGGGGCCCCAGCATTTT.

The V call is TRBV5-4, the J call TRBJ2-1; D perhaps matches TRBD1 (6 bases). The CDR3 is 13 amino acids. Trimming cost V 0 bases and J 7 bases, with 8 bases left between them. Germline V gene sequence: CDR1 SGHNT, CDR2 YYREEE (reference sequence). Written as DNA, the CDR3 is TGTGCCAGCAGCTTGGGGGGGCGGAATGAGCAGTTCTTC. This gives the protein CASSLGGRNEQFF.